This entry lists 17 T cell receptor beta chains sequenced from one sample in a study of T cell responses to AZD1222 COVID-19 vaccine. TCRdb keeps only in-frame clones here, not all; method: immunoSEQ multiplex PCR. The sample consists of some 85,000 clones, approximately 86% of them appearing once. The sample in question was peripheral blood, obtained on day 0 of AZD1222 vaccination. The receptors here all came from an adult in good health.

A single count supports this clone. The chain combines TRBV29-1 with TRBJ1-2; D unresolved. V was cut by 6 bases and J by 1 base, with 15 bases left in between. CDR1 and CDR2 (germline): SQVTM, ANQGSEA. There are 14 residues in the CDR3. CDR3: CSVRLTDINYGYTF. CDR3 sequence (DNA): TGCAGCGTGCGGCTAACCGATATTAACTATGGCTACACCTTC.

The V call is TRBV3-1 (or the pseudogene TRBV3-2), the J call TRBJ2-3, with D tentatively TRBD1 (5 bases). V was pared by 10 bases and J by 10 bases, with 15 bases between. This CDR3 spans 11 amino acids. CDR1 and CDR2 from the germline V gene are LGHDT and YNNKEL (reference sequence). CDR3 amino acids: CATQGLLAQYF. In DNA form, the CDR3 reads TGTGCCACCCAGGGATTATTGGCGCAGTATTTT.

The chain has TRBV6-5 and TRBJ2-7; TRBD2 aligns across 7 bases. Trimming took 2 bases from V and 6 from J; bases not matched to a gene: 7. CDR3 length equals 14 residues. Germline V gene lookup returns CDR1 MNHEY and CDR2 SVGAGI. CDR3: CASSYEAGAFEQYF. The CDR3, as DNA: TGTGCCAGCAGTTACGAGGCGGGAGCGTTCGAGCAGTACTTC.

The rearrangement links TRBV18 to TRBJ2-5; no firm D call. From germline, CDR1 is KGHSH and CDR2 LQKENI. Trimming removed 4 bases from V and 3 bases from J, with 3 bases in between. The CDR3 runs 11 residues. CDR3 amino acids: CASSQEETQYF. The CDR3 region has the DNA TGTGCCAGCTCACAAGAAGAGACCCAGTACTTC.

The J gene is TRBJ2-2, the V gene TRBV2; TRBD2 might be the D (6 bases). There are 17 residues in the CDR3. V was clipped by 6 bases and J by 7 bases, with 24 bases between them. The germline V gene encodes CDR1 SNHLY and CDR2 FYNNEI. The CDR3 DNA reads TGTGCCAGCAGACCCAGGTCAACTAGCTTCGGTCACGGGGAGCTGTTTTTT. Its protein product is CASRPRSTSFGHGELFF. Full variable domain (outside the CDR3, taken from reference TRBV2 and TRBJ2-2): EPEVTQTPSHQVTQMGQEVILRCVPISNHLYFYWYRQILGQKVEFLVSFYNNEISEKSEIFDDQFSVERPDGSNFTLKIRSTKLEDSAMYFCASRPRSTSFGHGELFFGEGSRLTVL.

Concerning this clone: The junction departs from germline at one end; a sequencing error may be responsible. The chain carries TRBV29-1 and TRBJ1-4; D unclear. From germline, CDR1 is SQVTM and CDR2 ANQGSEA. The CDR3 sequence is 9 residues long. The DNA for the CDR3 is TGCAGCGTGGAACCCGGGCAGGTTTTT. This encodes CSVEPGQVF.

The V gene is TRBV19, the J gene TRBJ2-1, with 12 bases aligning to TRBD2. Germline loops: CDR1 LNHDA, CDR2 SQIVND (reference sequence). With 7 bases clipped from V and 5 bases from J, the junction kept 3 bases outside the gene matches. The CDR3 loop spans 14 amino acids. The CDR3 DNA is TGTGCCAGTACGACTAGCGGGAGTAACAATGAGCAGTTCTTC. Its translation is CASTTSGSNNEQFF.

This clone was recorded a few times. The chain has TRBV9 and TRBJ1-5; D unresolved. Germline V lookup: CDR1 SGDLS, CDR2 YYNGEE. The V gene lost 7 bases and the J gene lost 0 bases, with 8 bases spanning the gap. This CDR3 has 13 amino acids. CDR3 in amino acids: CASGDGSNQPQHF. Written as DNA, the CDR3 is TGTGCCAGCGGGGATGGTAGCAATCAGCCCCAGCATTTT.

The chain carries TRBV6-1 and TRBJ1-2, with 7 bases matching TRBD1. Germline CDR1 MNHNS, CDR2 SASEGT. J gave up 4 bases and V 1 base, and 9 bases lay outside the gene matches. This CDR3 contains 16 residues. The CDR3, as DNA: TGTGCCAGCAGTGAAGGAACAGGGGAGATAGGCTATGGCTACACCTTC. It encodes CASSEGTGEIGYGYTF.

This chain joins TRBV27 and TRBJ2-1; 13 positions agree with TRBD2. There are 16 residues in the CDR3. The germline V gene encodes CDR1 MNHEY and CDR2 SMNVEV (reference sequence). V gave up 7 bases and J gave up 8 bases; unmatched junction bases: 11. The CDR3: CASTQGGLAGIDEQFF. CDR3 DNA sequence: TGTGCCAGCACTCAAGGGGGACTAGCGGGAATTGATGAGCAGTTCTTC.

The chain recombines TRBV4-2 with TRBJ1-3, with D maybe TRBD1 (6 bases). Trimming removed 0 bases at V and 3 bases at J, with 12 bases between. There are 16 residues in the CDR3. CDR1 and CDR2 from the germline V gene are LGHNA and YNFKEQ. The CDR3 loop is CASSQDFPGDGNTIYF. Written as DNA, the CDR3 is TGTGCCAGCAGCCAAGATTTCCCAGGGGATGGAAACACCATATATTTT.

The chain joins TRBV7-9 to TRBJ2-1; D possibly matches TRBD1 or TRBD2 (6 bases each). V gave up 1 base and J gave up 6 bases, with 13 bases separating them. The CDR3 sequence is 15 residues long. Germline CDR1 reads SEHNR; CDR2 reads FQNEAQ (reference sequence). DNA of the CDR3: TGTGCCAGCAGCTTAGGGGGGGCCTCGGCCAATGAGCAGTTCTTC. It encodes CASSLGGASANEQFF.

The table lists this clone with a few counts. The V and J genes are TRBV28 and TRBJ1-5, with D maybe TRBD1 (6 bases). Germline assignment: CDR1 MDHEN and CDR2 SYDVKM. V was shortened by 2 bases and J by 1 base, with 9 bases between the two germline ends. This CDR3 is 15 amino acids long. CDR3: CASSLGTGSNQPQHF. CDR3 sequence (DNA): TGTGCCAGCAGTTTAGGCACAGGGAGCAATCAGCCCCAGCATTTT.

This clone has just one count. This chain joins TRBV5-1 and TRBJ1-2; D unresolved. V was clipped by 0 bases and J by 8 bases, with 17 bases between them. Germline V gene data show CDR1 as SGHRS and CDR2 as YFSETQ. The CDR3 loop spans 15 amino acids. The CDR3 DNA reads as TGCGCCAGCAGCTTGGGGCAAGTGAAGGATTTGGGCTACACCTTC. The encoded protein is CASSLGQVKDLGYTF.

This rearrangement joins TRBV2 to TRBJ1-4, with D perhaps TRBD1 (6 bases). The CDR3 is made up of 16 amino acids. V lost 6 bases to trimming and J lost 5 bases, with 19 bases between them. Germline lookup yields CDR1 SNHLY and CDR2 FYNNEI. CDR3 nucleotides: TGTGCCAGCAGGATGACTCAGGACAGACCGAATGAAAAACTGTTTTTT. Translated: CASRMTQDRPNEKLFF.

This clone appeared once. The chain joins TRBV7-3 to TRBJ2-3, with D hard to call. CDR1 and CDR2 (germline): SGHTA, FQGTGA. Trimming stripped 4 bases from V and 1 base from J, with 6 bases between. The CDR3 length is 13 residues. CDR3 sequence: CASSSAGTDTQYF. The DNA of the CDR3 is TGTGCCAGCAGCTCCGCTGGCACAGATACGCAGTATTTT.

The rearrangement uses TRBV25-1 and TRBJ1-6, with D perhaps TRBD1 (6 bases). This CDR3 spans 16 amino acids. The V gene's germline CDR1 is MGHDK and CDR2 SYGVNS. The V and J ends lost 4 bases and 6 bases respectively, with 16 bases between them. The CDR3 here is CASSGLLQGGNSPLHF. CDR3 DNA sequence: TGTGCCAGCAGTGGCTTACTACAGGGAGGTAATTCACCCCTCCACTTT. Complete variable domain (other parts from reference TRBV25-1 and TRBJ1-6): EADIYQTPRYLVIGTGKKITLECSQTMGHDKMYWYQQDPGMELHLIHYSYGVNSTEKGDLSSESTVSRIRTEHFPLTLESARPSHTSQYLCASSGLLQGGNSPLHFGNGTRLTVT.